This is a list of T cell receptor beta chains from one sample in a study of blood T cell repertoires in COVID-19. Profiling relied on immunoSEQ multiplex PCR, and the TCRdb table lists in-frame clones only, not all of them. This table has about 91,000 clones, approximately 77% appearing once. Sequencing was performed on peripheral blood. The receptors come from a woman older than 75 with acute or convalescent COVID-19. Each CDR3 is given with its conserved first and last residue. A D gene is named only where the DNA matches it firmly. Not all rows give a size; the values are once, few, many and, for expanded clones, a class.

V: TRBV6-6
size: few
J: TRBJ2-7
D: -
DNA: TGTGCCAGCTGCCCCGGCGGAAGCCTCTCCTACGAGCAGTACTTC
CDR3: CASCPGGSLSYEQYF

V: TRBV6-5
size: -
J: TRBJ1-1
D: TRBD1
DNA: TGTGCCAGCAGTTACAGGGGGCCTATGAACACTGAAGCTTTCTTT
CDR3: CASSYRGPMNTEAFF

V: TRBV11-2
size: -
J: TRBJ1-4
D: -
DNA: TGTGCCAGCAGCCGCACCCTCAGCGGACAGACAAAACTGTTTTTT
CDR3: CASSRTLSGQTKLFF

V: TRBV18
size: few
J: TRBJ1-1
D: TRBD1
DNA: TGTGCCAGCTCACGGGCTCGGGACAGCTCTATGAACACTGAAGCTTTCTTT
CDR3: CASSRARDSSMNTEAFF

V: TRBV18
size: -
J: TRBJ1-2
D: -
DNA: TGTGCCAGCTCACCTGAGACAGTTCGCAGGGGCTACACCTTC
CDR3: CASSPETVRRGYTF

V: TRBV10-3
size: -
J: TRBJ2-3
D: TRBD2
DNA: TGTGCCAGCTCAGCGGGAGGGAGCACAGATACGCAGTATTTT
CDR3: CASSAGGSTDTQYF

V: TRBV27
size: once
J: TRBJ2-1
D: TRBD2
DNA: TGTGCCAGCAGTTTATCGGGGACTAGTGGTGAGCAGTTCTTC
CDR3: CASSLSGTSGEQFF

V: TRBV4-3
size: -
J: TRBJ1-1
D: TRBD1
DNA: TGCGCCAGCAGCCAAGCCTCCAGGGGGCTGGCTGAAGCTTTCTTT
CDR3: CASSQASRGLAEAFF

V: TRBV20-1
size: -
J: TRBJ2-7
D: TRBD2
DNA: TGCAGGGGGGGGGAGCCCTACGAGCAGTACTTC
CDR3: CRGGEPYEQYF

V: TRBV5-6
size: -
J: TRBJ2-7
D: TRBD1
DNA: TGTGCCAGCAGCCTAGAAGACGGACAGGGCGAGCAGTACTTC
CDR3: CASSLEDGQGEQYF

V: TRBV5-1
size: -
J: TRBJ2-2
D: -
DNA: TGCGCCAGCAGCTCCAACGGACAGACCGGGGAGCTGTTTTTT
CDR3: CASSSNGQTGELFF

V: TRBV30
size: -
J: TRBJ1-1
D: -
DNA: TGTGCCTGGAGTGTACTTGTACGGTTGAACACTGAAGCTTTCTTT
CDR3: CAWSVLVRLNTEAFF

V: TRBV4-3
size: -
J: TRBJ2-1
D: -
DNA: TGCGCCAGCAGCCAAGATAGCGAGATTTACAATGAGCAGTTCTTC
CDR3: CASSQDSEIYNEQFF

V: TRBV6-5
size: -
J: TRBJ1-5
D: TRBD1
DNA: TGTGCCAGCAGTTCCAGGGGGCTCAATCAGCCCCAGCATTTT
CDR3: CASSSRGLNQPQHF

V: TRBV2
size: -
J: TRBJ2-7
D: -
DNA: TGTGCCACCGCGGCAGGGTACGAGCAGTACTTC
CDR3: CATAAGYEQYF

V: TRBV19
size: -
J: TRBJ1-2
D: TRBD1
DNA: TGTGCCAGTAGTATTACCGGGACAGGCTATGGCTACACCTTC
CDR3: CASSITGTGYGYTF

V: TRBV6-1
size: -
J: TRBJ1-1
D: -
DNA: TGTGCCAGCAGTGAAGTCAGTTCCACTGAAGCTTTCTTT
CDR3: CASSEVSSTEAFF

V: TRBV7-2
size: -
J: TRBJ1-6
D: -
DNA: TGTGCCAGCAGCCGGGGGGCAACCCCTTCACCCCTCCACTTT
CDR3: CASSRGATPSPLHF

V: TRBV7-2
size: -
J: TRBJ2-1
D: TRBD1
DNA: TGTGCCAGCAGCGACAGGGTAAGCTCCTACAATGAGCAGTTCTTC
CDR3: CASSDRVSSYNEQFF

V: TRBV7-6
size: many
J: TRBJ2-3
D: TRBD2
DNA: TGTGCCAGCAGCTTAGCGCCGGCTAGCGGGATCACAGATACGCAGTATTTT
CDR3: CASSLAPASGITDTQYF

V: TRBV6-5
size: -
J: TRBJ1-2
D: -
DNA: TGTGCCAGCAGCGTCGGTTATGGCTACACCTTC
CDR3: CASSVGYGYTF

V: TRBV28
size: -
J: TRBJ1-1
D: -
DNA: TGTGCCAGCCAAAGGGGAAGGGCTGAAGCTTTCTTT
CDR3: CASQRGRAEAFF

V: TRBV27
size: -
J: TRBJ1-1
D: TRBD1
DNA: TGTGCCAGCAGTTTGATGACAGGGGGCATTACTGAAGCTTTCTTT
CDR3: CASSLMTGGITEAFF

V: TRBV28
size: few
J: TRBJ1-2
D: -
DNA: TGTGCCAGCAGGGACAGCCGTCTTGGCTACACCTTC
CDR3: CASRDSRLGYTF

V: TRBV9
size: once
J: TRBJ2-3
D: -
DNA: TGTGCCAGCAGCGCGCGAACCCGCGGGGATACGCAGTATTTT
CDR3: CASSARTRGDTQYF

V: TRBV2
size: few
J: TRBJ1-2
D: TRBD1
DNA: TGTGCCAGCAGTGTTCAGGGGGTGAACTATGGCTACACCTTC
CDR3: CASSVQGVNYGYTF

V: TRBV19
size: once
J: TRBJ2-7
D: -
DNA: TGTGCCAGTAGTGCGGACTCCTCCTACGAGCAGTACTTC
CDR3: CASSADSSYEQYF

V: TRBV6-4
size: -
J: TRBJ1-4
D: TRBD1
DNA: TGTGCCAGCAGTGAGGTACCGGGACAGGGAGGCGAAAAACTGTTTTTT
CDR3: CASSEVPGQGGEKLFF

V: TRBV28
size: -
J: TRBJ2-5
D: TRBD1
DNA: TGTGCCAGCAGTTTAGTGGGGCGACAGGGCCTTATGGAGACCCAGTACTTC
CDR3: CASSLVGRQGLMETQYF

V: TRBV7-9
size: -
J: TRBJ2-3
D: -
DNA: TGTGCCAGCTGGGAGGCAACCACAGATACGCAGTATTTT
CDR3: CASWEATTDTQYF

V: TRBV19
size: few
J: TRBJ1-2
D: TRBD1
DNA: TGTGCCAGTACCCCCGGGGACAGGGGCGATGGCTACACCTTC
CDR3: CASTPGDRGDGYTF

V: TRBV19
size: -
J: TRBJ1-6
D: -
DNA: TGTGCCAGTAGTATAGATACTATCTCCTATAATTCACCCCTCCACTTT
CDR3: CASSIDTISYNSPLHF

V: TRBV5-1
size: -
J: TRBJ1-1
D: -
DNA: TGCGCCAGCAGCAGACGACAGGACGCCACTGAAGCTTTCTTT
CDR3: CASSRRQDATEAFF

V: TRBV7-2
size: -
J: TRBJ2-5
D: TRBD2
DNA: TGTGCCAGCAGCCTAGCGGGAGGGCAAGAGACCCAGTACTTC
CDR3: CASSLAGGQETQYF

V: TRBV29-1
size: -
J: TRBJ2-7
D: TRBD1
DNA: TGCAGCGTTGGGACAGGCGGGTACGAGCAGTACTTC
CDR3: CSVGTGGYEQYF

V: TRBV30
size: -
J: TRBJ1-6
D: -
DNA: TGTGCCTGGAGTGGGGCAGCGGGTGGGGGGAGGAATTCACCCCTCCACTTT
CDR3: CAWSGAAGGGRNSPLHF

V: TRBV3-1/TRBV3-2
size: -
J: TRBJ1-5
D: -
DNA: TGTGCCAGCAGCCAAGAAGGAGGGAATCAGCCCCAGCATTTT
CDR3: CASSQEGGNQPQHF

V: TRBV6-5
size: once
J: TRBJ2-2
D: -
DNA: TGTGCCAGCACCCCATCGGACAGAAACACCGGGGAGCTGTTTTTT
CDR3: CASTPSDRNTGELFF

V: TRBV4-1
size: -
J: TRBJ2-2
D: TRBD2
DNA: TGCGCCAGCAGCCAAGAGCTCTCTCAGCGGGGGGGAATCGGGGAGCTGTTTTTT
CDR3: CASSQELSQRGGIGELFF

V: TRBV30
size: few
J: TRBJ1-1
D: -
DNA: TGTGCCTGGAGTGTGGGCCCCAACACTGAAGCTTTCTTT
CDR3: CAWSVGPNTEAFF

V: TRBV18
size: -
J: TRBJ1-6
D: -
DNA: TGTGCCAGCTTTGTCGGGACTGCTGGTTCACCCCTCCACTTT
CDR3: CASFVGTAGSPLHF

V: TRBV7-9
size: -
J: TRBJ2-7
D: -
DNA: TGTGCCAGCAGCCAAACGCAGGACAGATTCTCCTACGAGCAGTACTTC
CDR3: CASSQTQDRFSYEQYF

V: TRBV6-2/TRBV6-3
size: -
J: TRBJ2-6
D: -
DNA: TGTGCCAGCAGTTACCGGGGGTCTGGGGCCAACGTCCTGACTTTC
CDR3: CASSYRGSGANVLTF